The rows below give T cell receptor beta chains drawn from one sample of a study of blood T cells in healthy people across ages. TCRdb reprocessed the 5' RACE reads with MiXCR, giving one entry per CDR3 protein. The sample lists 650,000 to 800,000 distinct CDR3 sequences, more than 40% occurring once. Sample: blood. Receptor source: a man aged 55 to 70 in good health. CDR3s include the opening cysteine and the closing phenylalanine or tryptophan. A D gene is named only where the DNA matches it firmly. Only some rows state a clone size, as once, few, many or a class for expanded clones.

d_gene,j_gene,v_gene,abundance,CDR3aa,CDR3nt
NA,TRBJ2-5,TRBV13,once,CASSSTSGLRETQYF,TGTGCCAGCTCATCAACCAGCGGGTTGCGGGAGACCCAGTACTTC
NA,TRBJ1-5,TRBV25-1,NA,CASSEYGGGQPQHF,TGTGCCAGCAGTGAATACGGGGGCGGTCAGCCCCAGCATTTT
NA,TRBJ1-1,TRBV12-3/TRBV12-4,once,CASSYLGRSNTEAFF,TGTGCCAGCAGTTACCTCGGGCGAAGCAACACTGAAGCTTTCTTT
TRBD2,TRBJ2-5,TRBV7-2,few,CASSRKASGGPFQETQYF,TGTGCCAGCAGCCGAAAAGCTAGCGGGGGGCCATTTCAAGAGACCCAGTACTTC
TRBD1,TRBJ1-4,TRBV27,few,CASSGTDNEKLFF,TGTGCCAGCAGCGGGACAGATAATGAAAAACTGTTTTTT
NA,TRBJ2-5,TRBV24-1,NA,CATSAGGVWETQYF,TGTGCCACCAGTGCCGGAGGGGTTTGGGAGACCCAGTACTTC
NA,TRBJ2-3,TRBV7-2,NA,CASTQSGIGTDTQYF,TGTGCCAGCACCCAATCTGGGATAGGGACAGATACGCAGTATTTT
NA,TRBJ1-1,TRBV14,few,CASSQVGGSTEAFF,TGTGCCAGCAGCCAAGTCGGCGGCAGCACTGAAGCTTTCTTT
NA,TRBJ1-2,TRBV6-5,NA,CASSYSPAGSSLGYTF,TGTGCCAGCAGTTACTCTCCTGCTGGTTCCTCGTTGGGCTACACCTTC
NA,TRBJ2-1,TRBV20-1,NA,CSASGPPRNEQFF,TGCAGTGCCTCGGGACCCCCGAGGAATGAGCAGTTCTTC
TRBD2,TRBJ2-5,TRBV7-2,few,CASSSSRTSVETQYF,TGTGCCAGCAGCTCCAGTCGGACTAGCGTCGAGACCCAGTACTTC